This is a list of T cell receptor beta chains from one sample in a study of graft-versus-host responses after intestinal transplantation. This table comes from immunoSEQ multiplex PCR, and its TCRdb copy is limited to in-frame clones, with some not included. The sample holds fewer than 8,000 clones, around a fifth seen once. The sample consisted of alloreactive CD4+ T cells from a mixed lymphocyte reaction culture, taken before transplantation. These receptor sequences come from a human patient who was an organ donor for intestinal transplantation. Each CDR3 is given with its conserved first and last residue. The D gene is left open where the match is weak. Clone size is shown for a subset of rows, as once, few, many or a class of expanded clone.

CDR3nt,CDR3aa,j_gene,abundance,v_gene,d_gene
TGTGCCAGCAGCCAAGCCTGGGCGGGGAACACCGGGGAGCTGTTTTTT,CASSQAWAGNTGELFF,TRBJ2-2,NA,TRBV4-2,NA
TGTGCCAGCAGAAGACAGGGGGCAAAGACCCAGTACTTC,CASRRQGAKTQYF,TRBJ2-5,few,TRBV7-2,TRBD1
TGTGCCAGCAGCTTAGTGTATTCATCTGGACCCGGTGGCTACACCTTC,CASSLVYSSGPGGYTF,TRBJ1-2,NA,TRBV7-9,NA
TGTGCCAGCAGTTTTCTAGCGAGCACCGGGGAGCTGTTTTTT,CASSFLASTGELFF,TRBJ2-2,few,TRBV6-1,NA
TGTGCCAGCAGCTTCAGCCAGGGGGCCGATACGCAGTATTTT,CASSFSQGADTQYF,TRBJ2-3,medium-sized,TRBV5-6,TRBD1
TGTGCCAGCAGCTTAGCGCTTGTGGGGGGGAGCGCAGATACGCAGTATTTT,CASSLALVGGSADTQYF,TRBJ2-3,medium-sized,TRBV7-9,TRBD2
TGCGCCCGCAGCGTGGCCGGACGGGGGGGCCCTTTTGAGCAGTTCTTC,CARSVAGRGGPFEQFF,TRBJ2-1,NA,TRBV5-1,TRBD2
TGTGCCAGCAGCTTAGTAATCTTCTCGCTAGTGATTGGTGAGCAGTTCTTC,CASSLVIFSLVIGEQFF,TRBJ2-1,few,TRBV7-8,NA
TGTGCCAGTGGACATTCCGGGGAGCTGTTTTTT,CASGHSGELFF,TRBJ2-2,few,TRBV6-8,NA
TGTGCCAGCAGTTGTACCGCGACAGGGTGCAGCCGCTACACCTTC,CASSCTATGCSRYTF,TRBJ1-2,few,TRBV27,TRBD1
TGTGCCAGCGTCCCCCAGCGGGGAACCTACGAGCAGTACTTC,CASVPQRGTYEQYF,TRBJ2-7,medium-sized,TRBV6-6,TRBD2
TGTGCCAGCAGCCAATTGTGGGCTAGCGGGGGAACAGATACGCAGTATTTT,CASSQLWASGGTDTQYF,TRBJ2-3,NA,TRBV4-2,TRBD2
TGTGCCAGCAGTGAGGGATACGAGCAGTACTTC,CASSEGYEQYF,TRBJ2-7,NA,TRBV6-9,NA
TGTGCCAGCGGGGGCAGGGGGACCTACGAGCAGTACTTC,CASGGRGTYEQYF,TRBJ2-7,few,TRBV6-1,TRBD1
TGTGCCAGCAGTACCCGTACTCCCGCCTACGAGCAGTACTTC,CASSTRTPAYEQYF,TRBJ2-7,few,TRBV6-9,NA
TGTGCCAGCAGCTTTAGCGGCACCGGGGAGCTGTTTTTT,CASSFSGTGELFF,TRBJ2-2,few,TRBV7-2,NA
TGTGCCAGCAGCAGCCGTCAGCCCCAGCATTTT,CASSSRQPQHF,TRBJ1-5,medium-sized,TRBV5-4,NA
TGTGCCAGCCTCACGCCCGACCCTTTTCAGCCCCAGCATTTT,CASLTPDPFQPQHF,TRBJ1-5,NA,TRBV19,NA
TGTGCCAGTAGTATTAATATGGGACCTACCTACGAGCAGTACTTC,CASSINMGPTYEQYF,TRBJ2-7,once,TRBV19,NA
TGTGCCAGCAGCTCCAGTGGAGCAAATTCACCCCTCCACTTT,CASSSSGANSPLHF,TRBJ1-6,NA,TRBV9,NA
TGTGCCAGCAGTTCCGGGGGGTGCTATGGCTACACCTTC,CASSSGGCYGYTF,TRBJ1-2,NA,TRBV6-5,NA
TGTGCCAGCAGCTTTCGGGGGCCCCAAGAGACCCAGTACTTC,CASSFRGPQETQYF,TRBJ2-5,NA,TRBV5-6,NA
TGTGCCAGCAGCTCCACCCTCATGGGTGAGCAGTTCTTC,CASSSTLMGEQFF,TRBJ2-1,few,TRBV7-2,NA
TGTGCCAGCAGCTTAGCCCGGGGGCAGCCCCAGCATTTT,CASSLARGQPQHF,TRBJ1-5,few,TRBV7-8,NA
TGTGCCAGCAGCTTAGGGTTCCCAGGAGCGGGCGAGCAGTACTTC,CASSLGFPGAGEQYF,TRBJ2-7,few,TRBV11-2,NA
TGTGCCCGCAGTTTAGCCGGGACGCGGTGGCGGGAGCTGTTTTTT,CARSLAGTRWRELFF,TRBJ2-2,NA,TRBV27,NA
TGTGCCAGCAGCTCACGGACGGGCTACACCTTC,CASSSRTGYTF,TRBJ1-2,few,TRBV5-8,NA
TGTGCCACCAGCAGAGATGGGGCTTTAACAGGGGCCTATTACTATGGCTACACCTTC,CATSRDGALTGAYYYGYTF,TRBJ1-2,few,TRBV15,TRBD1
TGTGCCAGCTCACCACAGAACTATGGCTACACCTTC,CASSPQNYGYTF,TRBJ1-2,NA,TRBV18,NA
TGTGCCAGCAGTGCACCACTGATCTCTGGAAACACCATATATTTT,CASSAPLISGNTIYF,TRBJ1-3,NA,TRBV6-5,NA
TGTGCCAGCAGCCTCAGGGACAGGACTGAAGCTTTCTTT,CASSLRDRTEAFF,TRBJ1-1,NA,TRBV5-8,TRBD1
TGTGCCAGCAGCCGCGGGGGGCCACAAGAGACCCAGTACTTC,CASSRGGPQETQYF,TRBJ2-5,few,TRBV11-2,TRBD2
TGTGCCAGCAGCTTCGCCAGAAACTCCTATGGCTACACCTTC,CASSFARNSYGYTF,TRBJ1-2,few,TRBV11-3,NA
TGTGCCAGCAGTTACCCTGGCCGGGGGTGGTACTTC,CASSYPGRGWYF,TRBJ2-7,NA,TRBV6-6,NA
TGTGCCAGCGGAGCCTTCTCCTACGAGCAGTACTTC,CASGAFSYEQYF,TRBJ2-7,few,TRBV7-9,NA
TGTGCCAGCAGTATGCTAGCGGCCACCGGGGAGCTGTTTTTT,CASSMLAATGELFF,TRBJ2-2,few,TRBV9,TRBD2
TGTGCCAGCTCACCAGCCCTGGGTAGCGGGGGTAAAGAGACCCAGTACTTC,CASSPALGSGGKETQYF,TRBJ2-5,NA,TRBV18,TRBD2
TGTGCCAGCAGCTTAGCCTCTCGACAGGTCTACAATGAGCAGTTCTTC,CASSLASRQVYNEQFF,TRBJ2-1,few,TRBV7-9,NA
TGTGCCAGCTCACAAACTAGCGGGGGCTACGAGCAGTACTTC,CASSQTSGGYEQYF,TRBJ2-7,NA,TRBV18,TRBD2
TGTGCCAGCAGCTTAGACCGGGTTCAGCCCCAGCATTTT,CASSLDRVQPQHF,TRBJ1-5,few,TRBV7-3,NA
TGTGCCAGCAGTGAATGTAGCGGGGCCTACAATGAGCAGTTCTTC,CASSECSGAYNEQFF,TRBJ2-1,NA,TRBV6-1,TRBD2
TGTGCCAGCAGCTTCGCATACACATTGGAAAGCTCCTACGAGCAGTACTTC,CASSFAYTLESSYEQYF,TRBJ2-7,few,TRBV7-3,NA
TGTGCCAGCAGTTTCAGGGGGCGTTCACCCCTCTACGAGCAGTACTTC,CASSFRGRSPLYEQYF,TRBJ2-7,few,TRBV28,TRBD1
TGTGCCAGCAGACCAACTAGCGGGGGGGTTTACGAGCAGTACTTC,CASRPTSGGVYEQYF,TRBJ2-7,medium-sized,TRBV4-2,TRBD2
TGTGCCAGCAGAGTCGGGACAGGGAGGTACGAGCAGTACTTC,CASRVGTGRYEQYF,TRBJ2-7,NA,TRBV6-9,TRBD1
TGTGCCAGTAGTACTACAGGGGGTTGGGAACAGCCCCAGCATTTT,CASSTTGGWEQPQHF,TRBJ1-5,medium-sized,TRBV19,TRBD1